This paragraph reports one T cell receptor beta chain. Its cognate antigen is unknown. These data belong to a study of circulating and synovial CD4+ cells in juvenile arthritis. Only in-frame clones appear in the TCRdb table, and some are missing; sequencing was by immunoSEQ multiplex PCR. Altogether some 35,000 clones are present, 95% to 96% being singletons, with the ten largest covering 0.15% to 0.2%. Overall study results and limits: Circulating pathogenic-like lymphocytes shared a substantially higher fraction of CDR3 sequences with synovium than bulk blood. CPL and bulk CD4 samples differed at least tenfold in T cell genomes. These repertoires were less diverse than bulk blood CD4 repertoires.

Germline V gives CDR1 SGHDT, CDR2 YYEEEE. This CDR3 contains 15 residues. The V and J ends lost 5 bases and 0 bases respectively, with 14 bases between them. This TCR derives from a human donor with juvenile idiopathic arthritis. The chain recombines TRBV5-6 with TRBJ1-1; D possibly corresponds to TRBD1 (5 bases). The sequencing sample was made of CD4+ T cells from blood. The CDR3 reads CASRQDTIMNTEAFF. The CDR3 nucleotides are TGTGCCAGCAGACAGGACACAATCATGAACACTGAAGCTTTCTTT.